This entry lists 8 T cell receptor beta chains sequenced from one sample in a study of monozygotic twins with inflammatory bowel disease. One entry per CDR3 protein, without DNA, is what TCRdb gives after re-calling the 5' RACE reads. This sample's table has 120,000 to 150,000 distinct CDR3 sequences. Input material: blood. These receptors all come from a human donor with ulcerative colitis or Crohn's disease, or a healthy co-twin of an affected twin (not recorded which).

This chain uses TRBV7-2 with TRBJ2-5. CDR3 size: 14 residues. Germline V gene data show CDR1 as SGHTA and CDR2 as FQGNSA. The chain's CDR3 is CASSSAGPQETQYF. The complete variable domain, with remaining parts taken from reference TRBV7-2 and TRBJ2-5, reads GAGVSQSPSNKVTEKGKDVELRCDPISGHTALYWYRQSLGQGLEFLIYFQGNSAPDKSGLPSDRFSAERTGGSVSTLTIQRTQQEDSAVYLCASSSAGPQETQYFGPGTRLLVL.

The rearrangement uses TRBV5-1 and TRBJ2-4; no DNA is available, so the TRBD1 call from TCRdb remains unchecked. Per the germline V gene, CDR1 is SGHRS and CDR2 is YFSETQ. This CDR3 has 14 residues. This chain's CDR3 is CASSLEAGGNIQYF.

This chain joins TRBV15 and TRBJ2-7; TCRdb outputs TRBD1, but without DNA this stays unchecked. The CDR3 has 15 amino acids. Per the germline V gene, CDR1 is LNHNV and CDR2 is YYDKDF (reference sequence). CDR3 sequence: CATSLGGQAIYEQYF.

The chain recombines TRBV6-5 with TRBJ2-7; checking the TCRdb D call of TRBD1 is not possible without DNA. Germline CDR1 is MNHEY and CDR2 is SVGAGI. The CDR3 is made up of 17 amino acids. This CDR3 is CASSYSLPGTPWEEQYF.

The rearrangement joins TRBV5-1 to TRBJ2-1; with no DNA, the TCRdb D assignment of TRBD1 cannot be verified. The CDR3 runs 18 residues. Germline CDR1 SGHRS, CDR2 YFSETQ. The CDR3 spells CASSLAVGGGSIYNEQFF. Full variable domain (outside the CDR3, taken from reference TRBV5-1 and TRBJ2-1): KAGVTQTPRYLIKTRGQQVTLSCSPISGHRSVSWYQQTPGQGLQFLFEYFSETQRNKGNFPGRFSGRQFSNSRSEMNVSTLELGDSALYLCASSLAVGGGSIYNEQFFGPGTRLTVL.

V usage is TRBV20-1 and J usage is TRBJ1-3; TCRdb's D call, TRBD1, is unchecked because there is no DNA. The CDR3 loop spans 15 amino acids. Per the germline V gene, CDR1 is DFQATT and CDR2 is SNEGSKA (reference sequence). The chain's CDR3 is CSAQIIQASGNTIYF.

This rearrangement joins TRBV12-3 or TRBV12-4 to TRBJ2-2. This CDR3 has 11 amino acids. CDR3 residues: CASSNSGELFF.

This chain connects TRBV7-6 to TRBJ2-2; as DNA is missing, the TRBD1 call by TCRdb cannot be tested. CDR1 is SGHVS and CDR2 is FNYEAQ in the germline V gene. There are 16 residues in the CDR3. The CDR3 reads CASSLAGSRPAGELFF.